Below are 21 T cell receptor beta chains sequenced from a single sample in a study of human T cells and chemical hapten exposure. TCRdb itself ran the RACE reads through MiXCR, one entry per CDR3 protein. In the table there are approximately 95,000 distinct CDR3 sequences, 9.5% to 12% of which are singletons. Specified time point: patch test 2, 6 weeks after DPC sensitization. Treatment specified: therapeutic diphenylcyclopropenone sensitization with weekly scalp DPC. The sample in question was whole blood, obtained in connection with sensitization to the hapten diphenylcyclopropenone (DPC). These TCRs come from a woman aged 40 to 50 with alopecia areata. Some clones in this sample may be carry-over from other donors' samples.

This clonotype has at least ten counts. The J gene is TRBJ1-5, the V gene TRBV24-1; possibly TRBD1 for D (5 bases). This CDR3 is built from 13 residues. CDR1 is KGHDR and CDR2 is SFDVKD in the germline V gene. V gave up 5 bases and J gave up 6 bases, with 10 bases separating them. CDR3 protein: CATSGGAFQPQHF. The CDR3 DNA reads TGTGCCACCAGTGGCGGGGCTTTTCAGCCCCAGCATTTT.

The CDR3 DNA sequence: TGTGCCAGCAGCTTAGCGCCCTACGAGCAGTACTTC. Translated, it gives CASSLAPYEQYF. The chain recombines TRBV7-8 with TRBJ2-7; no definite D call. Trimming stripped 0 bases from V and 2 bases from J, with 2 bases between. The CDR3 has 12 residues. Germline V gene sequence: CDR1 SGHVS, CDR2 FQNEAQ.

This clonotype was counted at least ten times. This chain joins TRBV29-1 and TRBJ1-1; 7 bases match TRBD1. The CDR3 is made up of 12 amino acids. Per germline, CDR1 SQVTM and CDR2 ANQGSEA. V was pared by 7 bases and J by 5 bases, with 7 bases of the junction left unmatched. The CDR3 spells CSAVTGRTEAFF. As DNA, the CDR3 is TGCAGCGCCGTGACAGGGAGAACTGAAGCTTTCTTT.

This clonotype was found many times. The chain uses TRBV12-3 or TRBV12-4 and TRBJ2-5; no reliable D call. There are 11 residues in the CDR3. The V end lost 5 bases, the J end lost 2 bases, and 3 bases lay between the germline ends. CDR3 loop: CASSKQETQYF. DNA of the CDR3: TGTGCCAGCAGTAAACAAGAGACCCAGTACTTC.

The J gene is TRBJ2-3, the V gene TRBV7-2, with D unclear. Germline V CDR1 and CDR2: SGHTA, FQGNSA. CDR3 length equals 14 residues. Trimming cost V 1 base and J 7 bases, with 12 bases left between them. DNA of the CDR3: TGTGCCAGCAGCTTAGAGTGGGCCATGAATACGCAGTATTTT. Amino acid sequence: CASSLEWAMNTQYF.

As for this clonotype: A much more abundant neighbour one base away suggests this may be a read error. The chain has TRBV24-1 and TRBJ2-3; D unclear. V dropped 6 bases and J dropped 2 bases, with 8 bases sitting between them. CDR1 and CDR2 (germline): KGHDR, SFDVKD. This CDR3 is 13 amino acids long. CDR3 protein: CATSSENTDTQYF. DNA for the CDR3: TGTGCCACCAGTTCGGAAAACACAGATACGCAGTATTTT.

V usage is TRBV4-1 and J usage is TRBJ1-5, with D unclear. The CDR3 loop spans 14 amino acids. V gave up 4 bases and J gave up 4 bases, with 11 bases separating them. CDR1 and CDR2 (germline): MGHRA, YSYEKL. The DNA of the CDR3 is TGCGCCAGCAGCCTCCAGCAGGCGAATCAGCCCCAGCATTTT. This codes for CASSLQQANQPQHF.

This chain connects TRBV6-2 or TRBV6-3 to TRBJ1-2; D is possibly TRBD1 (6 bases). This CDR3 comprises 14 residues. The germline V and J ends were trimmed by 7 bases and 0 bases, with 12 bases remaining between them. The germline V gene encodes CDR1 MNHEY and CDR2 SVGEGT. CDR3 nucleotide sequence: TGTGCCAGCACTCGACGGACAGCTAACTATGGCTACACCTTC. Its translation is CASTRRTANYGYTF.

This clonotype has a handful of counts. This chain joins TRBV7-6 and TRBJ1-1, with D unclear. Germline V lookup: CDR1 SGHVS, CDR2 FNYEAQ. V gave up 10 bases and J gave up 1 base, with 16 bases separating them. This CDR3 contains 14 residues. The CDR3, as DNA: TGTGCCACCGGACCGCGGCCCCAGAACACTGAAGCTTTCTTT. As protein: CATGPRPQNTEAFF. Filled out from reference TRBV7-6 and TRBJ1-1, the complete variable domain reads GAGVSQSPRYKVTKRGQDVALRCDPISGHVSLYWYRQALGQGPEFLTYFNYEAQQDKSGLPNDRFSAERPEGSISTLTIQRTEQRDSAMYRCATGPRPQNTEAFFGQGTRLTVV.

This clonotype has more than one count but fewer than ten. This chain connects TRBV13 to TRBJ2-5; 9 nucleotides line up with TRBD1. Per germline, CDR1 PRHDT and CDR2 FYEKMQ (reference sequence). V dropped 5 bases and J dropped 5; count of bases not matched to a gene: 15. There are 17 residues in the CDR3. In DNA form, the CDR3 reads TGTGCCAGCAGCCACACGAACCAGGGACAGGGTGTGGAGACCCAGTACTTC. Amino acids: CASSHTNQGQGVETQYF.

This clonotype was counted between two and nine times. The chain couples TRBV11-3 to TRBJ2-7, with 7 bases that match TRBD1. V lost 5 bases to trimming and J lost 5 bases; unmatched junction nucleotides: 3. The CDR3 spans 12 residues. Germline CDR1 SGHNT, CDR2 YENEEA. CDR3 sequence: CASSQTGDEQYF. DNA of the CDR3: TGTGCCAGCAGCCAAACAGGGGACGAGCAGTACTTC.

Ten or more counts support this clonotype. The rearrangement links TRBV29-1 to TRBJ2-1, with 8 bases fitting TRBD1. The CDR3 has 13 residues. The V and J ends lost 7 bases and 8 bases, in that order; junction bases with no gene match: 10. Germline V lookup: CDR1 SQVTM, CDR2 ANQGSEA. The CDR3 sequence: CSGIPETGDEQFF. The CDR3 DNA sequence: TGCAGCGGGATCCCCGAGACAGGGGATGAGCAGTTCTTC.

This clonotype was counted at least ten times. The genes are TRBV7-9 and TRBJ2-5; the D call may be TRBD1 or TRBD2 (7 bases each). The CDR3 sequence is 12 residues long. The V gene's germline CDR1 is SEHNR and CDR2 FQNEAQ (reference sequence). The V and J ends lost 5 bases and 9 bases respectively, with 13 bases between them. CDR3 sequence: CASSPPGGAQYF. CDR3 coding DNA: TGTGCCAGCAGCCCCCCAGGGGGGGCCCAGTACTTC.

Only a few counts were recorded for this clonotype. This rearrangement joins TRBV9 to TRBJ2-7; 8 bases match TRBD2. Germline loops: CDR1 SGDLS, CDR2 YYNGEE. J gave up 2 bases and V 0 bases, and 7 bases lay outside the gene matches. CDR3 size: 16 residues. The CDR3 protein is CASSVVPGGPPYEQYF. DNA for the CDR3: TGTGCCAGCAGCGTAGTACCGGGAGGGCCACCCTACGAGCAGTACTTC.

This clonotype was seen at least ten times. The chain's CDR3 is CASSLRRGGASPLHF. CDR3 in DNA: TGTGCCAGCAGCTTACGGCGGGGTGGCGCTTCACCCCTCCACTTT. The genes are TRBV7-3 and TRBJ1-6; D uncertain. The CDR3 extends over 15 amino acids. Germline CDR1 reads SGHTA; CDR2 reads FQGTGA. V lost 2 bases and J lost 9, with 14 bases in between. The variable domain in full, completed from reference TRBV7-3 and TRBJ1-6, reads GAGVSQTPSNKVTEKGKYVELRCDPISGHTALYWYRQSLGQGPEFLIYFQGTGAADDSGLPNDRFFAVRPEGSVSTLKIQRTERGDSAVYLCASSLRRGGASPLHFGNGTRLTVT.

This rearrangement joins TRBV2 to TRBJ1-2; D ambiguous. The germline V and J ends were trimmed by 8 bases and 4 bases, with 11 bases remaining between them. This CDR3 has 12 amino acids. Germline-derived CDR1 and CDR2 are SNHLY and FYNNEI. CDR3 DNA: TGTGCCAGCGGGTCGGGAATCTATGGCTACACCTTC. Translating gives CASGSGIYGYTF. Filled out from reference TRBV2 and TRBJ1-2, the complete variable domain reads EPEVTQTPSHQVTQMGQEVILRCVPISNHLYFYWYRQILGQKVEFLVSFYNNEISEKSEIFDDQFSVERPDGSNFTLKIRSTKLEDSAMYFCASGSGIYGYTFGSGTRLTVV.

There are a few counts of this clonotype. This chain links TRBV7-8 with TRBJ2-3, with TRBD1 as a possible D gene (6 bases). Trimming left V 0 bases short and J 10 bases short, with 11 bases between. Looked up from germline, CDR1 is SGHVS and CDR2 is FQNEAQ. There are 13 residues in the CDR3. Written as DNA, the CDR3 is TGTGCCAGCAGCTTAGCGGGGGCTTTGGCGCAGTATTTT. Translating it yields CASSLAGALAQYF.

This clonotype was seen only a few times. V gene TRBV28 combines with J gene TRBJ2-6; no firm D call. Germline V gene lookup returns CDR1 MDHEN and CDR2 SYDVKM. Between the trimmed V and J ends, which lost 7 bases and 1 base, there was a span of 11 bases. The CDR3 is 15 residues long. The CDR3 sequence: CASNVPRSGANVLTF. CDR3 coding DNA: TGTGCCAGCAACGTACCCCGATCTGGGGCCAACGTCCTGACTTTC.

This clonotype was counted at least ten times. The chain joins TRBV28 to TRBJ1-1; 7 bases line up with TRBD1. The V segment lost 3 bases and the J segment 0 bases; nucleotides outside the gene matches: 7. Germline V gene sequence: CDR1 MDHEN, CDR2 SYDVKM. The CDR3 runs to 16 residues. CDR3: CASSFFLGQMNTEAFF. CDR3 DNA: TGTGCCAGCAGTTTCTTTCTGGGACAGATGAACACTGAAGCTTTCTTT.

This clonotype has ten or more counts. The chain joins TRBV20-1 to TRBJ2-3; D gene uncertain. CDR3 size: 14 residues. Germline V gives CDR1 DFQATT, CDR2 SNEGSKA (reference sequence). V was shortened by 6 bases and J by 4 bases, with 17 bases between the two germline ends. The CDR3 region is CSAPLVGVADTQYF. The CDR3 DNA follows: TGCAGTGCCCCGTTGGTGGGCGTGGCAGATACGCAGTATTTT.

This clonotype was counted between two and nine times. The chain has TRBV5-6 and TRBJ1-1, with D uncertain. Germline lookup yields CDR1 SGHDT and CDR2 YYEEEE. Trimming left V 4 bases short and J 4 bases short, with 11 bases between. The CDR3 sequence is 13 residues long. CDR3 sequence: CASSPADRTEAFF. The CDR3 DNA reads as TGTGCCAGCAGCCCGGCTGACCGCACTGAAGCTTTCTTT.